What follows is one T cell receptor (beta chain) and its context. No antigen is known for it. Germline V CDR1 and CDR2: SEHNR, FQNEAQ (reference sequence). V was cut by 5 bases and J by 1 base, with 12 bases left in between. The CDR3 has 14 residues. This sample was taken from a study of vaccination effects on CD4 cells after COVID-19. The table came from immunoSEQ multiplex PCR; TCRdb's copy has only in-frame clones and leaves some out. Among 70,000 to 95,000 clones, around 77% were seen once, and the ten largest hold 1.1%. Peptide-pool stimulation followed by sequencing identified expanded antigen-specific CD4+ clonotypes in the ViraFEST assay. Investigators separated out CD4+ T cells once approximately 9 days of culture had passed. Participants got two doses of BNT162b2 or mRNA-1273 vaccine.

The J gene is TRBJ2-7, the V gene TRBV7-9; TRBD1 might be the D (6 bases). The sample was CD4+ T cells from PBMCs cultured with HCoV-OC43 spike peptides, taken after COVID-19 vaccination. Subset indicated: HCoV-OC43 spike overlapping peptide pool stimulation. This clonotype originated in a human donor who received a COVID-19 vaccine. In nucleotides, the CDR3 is TGTGCCAGCAGCCCGAGGACAGAATCCTACGAGCAGTACGTC. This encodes CASSPRTESYEQYV.